This T cell receptor (beta chain) came from a study of blood T cell repertoires in COVID-19. Study as a whole: Donors in the United States, Italy and Spain gave samples during acute or convalescent COVID-19. The cDNA or gDNA used as material had been derived from T cells, B-cell-depleted T cells, or PBMCs.

Germline V gene lookup returns CDR1 MNHNY and CDR2 SVGAGI (reference sequence). The CDR3 length is 15 residues. V shed 6 bases and J 1 base; nucleotides not matched to a gene: 5. Authors' data handling: Estimated nucleated cell counts came from reference gene primer amplification. This table comes from immunoSEQ multiplex PCR, and its TCRdb copy is limited to in-frame clones, with some not included. From that table come the V and J calls and clone size; the DNA was used to work out D and trimming. The sample shows 21,000 or so clones, 90% of them seen only once. The rearrangement joins TRBV6-6 to TRBJ2-2; TRBD1 aligns across 7 bases. Sequencing used peripheral blood. The TCR comes from a human donor in a cohort sampled during active COVID-19. The CDR3 protein is CASRSYRGNTGELFF. The CDR3 DNA follows: TGTGCCAGCAGATCTTACAGGGGGAACACCGGGGAGCTGTTTTTT.